This T cell receptor beta chain appears in the sequencing data of a study of blood T cells in healthy people across ages (dated by TCRdb to the mid-2010s). General notes on the study: In model experiments, template switching captured roughly one uniquely barcoded TCR beta cDNA molecule for every two T cells. The study measured age-related changes in TCR beta repertoire diversity using deep sequencing normalized with unique cDNA molecular identifiers. The donors were divided into four age groups: young (average around 17 years), middle-aged (roughly 42), aged (approximately 62) and long-lived (roughly 86). To avoid experimental bias, donors of different ages were randomly spread across the sequencing lanes. The study analyzed two additional independent replicas of 1 million unique cDNA reads from the same blood draw for two donors, one aged 18 to 29 and one aged 80 or older. What the work shows at the level of the full study, not this receptor alone: Observed TCR beta diversity correlated strongly with the percentage of naive T cells measured by flow cytometry. Compared with the aged group, more naive CD4+ T cells, fewer expanded clones and increased TCR diversity were shown by the long-lived group, suggesting age selection. As age increased, observed TCR beta diversity per million T cells dropped in a roughly linear way, and a significant reduction was already evident by age 40. Estimates of total diversity based on one million sequenced T cells were considered lower bounds and underestimates. Since profiling was done on bulk unsorted PBMCs, naive and antigen-experienced compartments could not be conclusively compared. Because the CMV infection status of the donors was unknown, age-related changes in expanded clonotypes may potentially have been confounded.

Systemically healthy Caucasian individuals from Russia, some 38 in total and aged roughly 6 to 100 years, were included as donors. Each donor gave ten milliliters of peripheral blood, collected into EDTA-treated Vacutainer tubes. Ficoll-Paque density-gradient centrifugation was used to isolate PBMCs, with at least 7 million per sample. Total RNA was extracted from PBMCs with Trizol reagent, with at least 5 micrograms obtained per sample. For every donor, flow cytometry on a PBMC aliquot measured the percentage of naive CD45RAhigh/CD27high T cells. V is shortened by 0 bases, J by 10 bases, and the region joining them spans 11 bases. The CDR3, cysteine through phenylalanine, is 13 amino acids long. Only CDR3 DNA is held: 39 bases, read in frame from base 1. CDR1 and CDR2 were assigned from the germline V gene as SNHLY and FYNNEI. Of note for this clonotype: It lacks a known antigen. No much larger clone exists at a distance of one base, and base qualities are not known.

Library preparation was by 5' RACE. TCRdb names Illumina HiSeq 2500 as the instrument used. A second PCR of about 6 to 12 cycles was run with a J-beta primer mix and a sample-barcoded 5' primer. A unique molecular identifier was introduced onto each TCR beta cDNA molecule by a template-switch 5' adaptor carrying 12 random nucleotides. Each sample yielded at least 3 million CDR3-containing paired-end reads. All of the RNA was converted into first-strand cDNA using the Mint cDNA synthesis kit, with a TRBC-specific oligonucleotide serving as the primer. After uracil-DNA glycosylase treatment, a first 18-cycle PCR used universal primers M1SS and BC2_uni_R on all cDNA. The paper's data handling went like this. Normalization of each sample was performed by random selection of 1 million high-quality reads, each carrying a distinct molecular identifier. Instead of being binned into consensus sequences, reads that shared molecular identifiers were thrown out. MiTCR, run with a Q25 quality threshold and the strictest error-elimination algorithm, handled CDR3 identification, clonotype clustering and error correction. A nonparametric unseen species model with Euler transformation was used to estimate a lower bound on total TCR beta diversity. TCRdb took the public reads, trimmed them with fastp at Q25, ran MiXCR for clone calling and kept in-frame beta chains. Identical CDR3 proteins give one entry, which carries the most common genes and DNA. These V and J calls are TCRdb output, not the study's own analysis. Recorded for this sample are some 920,000 distinct CDR3 sequences; roughly 50% of them occurred a single time. The biggest ten clones account for about 21% of the sample.

This receptor chain uses TRBV2 and TRBJ2-3; TRBD1 is possibly the D segment (5 matching bases). The sample comprised blood. This sequence originates from a woman aged 55-69 years in good health. CDR3 protein: CASSEARQNPQYF. The DNA sequence reads TGTGCCAGCAGTGAAGCTCGACAGAATCCGCAGTATTTT.